This TCR beta chain emerged from a study of PD-1 blockade in classical Hodgkin lymphoma. Findings of the study overall: Patients with an early start, nivolumab under 1 year after ASCT, were excluded. Reported baseline diversity: healthy donors highest, relapsed/refractory patients lowest. Complete responders entered with baseline diversity on par with newly diagnosed patients, the results showed.

Autologous stem cell transplantation was followed by relapse in every patient, and brentuximab vedotin exposure varied. This table comes from immunoSEQ multiplex PCR, and its TCRdb copy is limited to in-frame clones, with some not included. The sample lists about 150,000 clones, approximately 80% occurring once. The germline CDR1 and CDR2 sequences are SGHRS and YFSETQ. The V gene lost 0 bases and the J gene lost 2 bases, with 6 bases spanning the gap. This CDR3 comprises 15 residues. Regarding this clone: The antigen is unknown.

The rearrangement joins TRBV5-1 to TRBJ2-6, with D unclear. The receptor was derived from a human donor with classical Hodgkin lymphoma. The sample was peripheral blood mononuclear cells (PBMCs), taken before the second cycle of nivolumab. CDR3 sequence (DNA): TGCGCCAGCAGCTTGGCAGGTCCTGGGGCCAACGTCCTGACTTTC. Its protein is CASSLAGPGANVLTF.